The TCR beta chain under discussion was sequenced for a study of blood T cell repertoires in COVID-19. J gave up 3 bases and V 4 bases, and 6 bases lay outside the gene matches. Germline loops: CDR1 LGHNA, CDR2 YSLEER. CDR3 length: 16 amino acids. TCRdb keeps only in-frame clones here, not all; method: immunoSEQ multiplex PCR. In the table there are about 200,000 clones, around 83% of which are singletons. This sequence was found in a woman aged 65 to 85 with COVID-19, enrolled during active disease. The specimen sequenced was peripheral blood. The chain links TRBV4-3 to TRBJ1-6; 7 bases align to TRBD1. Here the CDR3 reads CASSRDRANYNSPLHF. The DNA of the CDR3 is TGCGCCAGCAGCCGCGACAGGGCCAACTATAATTCACCCCTCCACTTT.